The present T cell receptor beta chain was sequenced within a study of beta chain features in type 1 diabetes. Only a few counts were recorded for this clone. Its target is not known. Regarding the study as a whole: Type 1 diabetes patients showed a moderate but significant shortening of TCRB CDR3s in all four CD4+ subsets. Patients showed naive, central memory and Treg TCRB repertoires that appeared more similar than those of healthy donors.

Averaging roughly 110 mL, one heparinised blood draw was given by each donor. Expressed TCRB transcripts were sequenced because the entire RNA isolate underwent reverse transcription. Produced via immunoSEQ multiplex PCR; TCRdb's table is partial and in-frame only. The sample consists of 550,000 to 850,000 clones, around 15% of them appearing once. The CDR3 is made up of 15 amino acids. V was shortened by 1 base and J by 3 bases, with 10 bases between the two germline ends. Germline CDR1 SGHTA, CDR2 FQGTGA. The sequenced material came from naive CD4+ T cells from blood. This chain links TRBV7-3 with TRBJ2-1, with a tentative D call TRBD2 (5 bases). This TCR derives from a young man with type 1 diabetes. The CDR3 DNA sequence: TGTGCCAGCAGCTTAATAGCTAGCTTCTACAATGAGCAGTTCTTC. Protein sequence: CASSLIASFYNEQFF.